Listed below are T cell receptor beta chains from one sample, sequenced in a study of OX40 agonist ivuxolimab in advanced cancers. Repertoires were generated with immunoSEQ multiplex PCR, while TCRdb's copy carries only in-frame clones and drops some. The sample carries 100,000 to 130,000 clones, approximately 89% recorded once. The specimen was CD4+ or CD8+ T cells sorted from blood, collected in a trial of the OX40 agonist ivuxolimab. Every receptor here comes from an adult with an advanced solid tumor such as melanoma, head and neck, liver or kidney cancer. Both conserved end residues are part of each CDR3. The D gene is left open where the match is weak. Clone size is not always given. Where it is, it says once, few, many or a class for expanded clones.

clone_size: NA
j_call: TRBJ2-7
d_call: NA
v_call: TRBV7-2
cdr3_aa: CASSLEGYYEQYF
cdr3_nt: TGTGCCAGCAGCTTAGAGGGTTACTACGAGCAGTACTTC

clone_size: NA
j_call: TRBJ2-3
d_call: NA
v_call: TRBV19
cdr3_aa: CASSIRGAGTDTQYF
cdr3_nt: TGTGCCAGTAGTATAAGGGGGGCAGGCACAGATACGCAGTATTTT

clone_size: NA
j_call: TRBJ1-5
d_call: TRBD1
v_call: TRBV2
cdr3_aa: CASSSGTGESQPQHF
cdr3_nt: TGTGCCAGCAGTTCCGGGACAGGGGAGAGTCAGCCCCAGCATTTT

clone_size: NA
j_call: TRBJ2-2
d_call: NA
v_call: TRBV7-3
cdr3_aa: CASSLGSGRFGAGELFF
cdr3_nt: TGTGCCAGCAGCTTAGGGTCAGGGCGGTTTGGTGCCGGGGAGCTGTTTTTT

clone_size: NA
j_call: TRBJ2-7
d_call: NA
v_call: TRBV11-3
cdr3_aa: CASSPITGNSGEQYF
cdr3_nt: TGTGCCAGCAGCCCGATCACAGGGAATTCAGGGGAGCAGTACTTC

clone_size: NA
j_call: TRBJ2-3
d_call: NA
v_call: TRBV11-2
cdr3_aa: CASSGTFTDTQYF
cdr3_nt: TGTGCCAGTTCCGGGACTTTCACAGATACGCAGTATTTT

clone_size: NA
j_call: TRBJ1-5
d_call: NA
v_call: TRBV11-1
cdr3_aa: CASSFNSNQPQHF
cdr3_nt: TGTGCCAGCAGCTTCAATAGCAATCAGCCCCAGCATTTT

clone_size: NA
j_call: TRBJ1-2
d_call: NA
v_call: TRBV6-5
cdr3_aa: CASSPGGGSHGYTF
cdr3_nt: TGTGCCAGCAGTCCGGGGGGGGGATCGCATGGCTACACCTTC

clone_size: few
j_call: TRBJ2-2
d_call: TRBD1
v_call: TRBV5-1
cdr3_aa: CASSETGQGATGELFF
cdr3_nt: TGCGCCAGCTCCGAAACCGGACAGGGGGCCACCGGGGAGCTGTTTTTT

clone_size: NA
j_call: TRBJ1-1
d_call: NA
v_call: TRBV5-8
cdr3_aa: CASSLGPPFRNTEAFF
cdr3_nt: TGTGCCAGCAGCTTGGGGCCCCCATTCCGGAACACTGAAGCTTTCTTT

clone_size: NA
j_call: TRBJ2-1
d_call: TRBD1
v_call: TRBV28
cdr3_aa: CASSLYRGADNEQFF
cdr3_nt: TGTGCCAGCAGTTTATACAGGGGGGCGGACAATGAGCAGTTCTTC

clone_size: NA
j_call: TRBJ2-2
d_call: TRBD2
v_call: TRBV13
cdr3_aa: CASSLSGGRGTGELFF
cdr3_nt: TGTGCCAGCAGCTTAAGTGGCGGGAGAGGAACCGGGGAGCTGTTTTTT

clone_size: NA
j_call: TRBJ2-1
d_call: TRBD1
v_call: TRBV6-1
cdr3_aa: CASSPGQGANNEQFF
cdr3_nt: TGTGCCAGCAGCCCCGGACAGGGGGCGAACAATGAGCAGTTCTTC

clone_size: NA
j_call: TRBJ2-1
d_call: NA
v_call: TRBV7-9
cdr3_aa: CASGSSYNEQFF
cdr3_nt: TGTGCCTCGGGGAGCTCCTACAATGAGCAGTTCTTC

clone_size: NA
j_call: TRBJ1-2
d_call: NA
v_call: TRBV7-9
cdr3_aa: CASIPSGQSLSYGYTF
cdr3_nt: TGTGCCAGCATCCCATCCGGACAGAGCCTTTCCTATGGCTACACCTTC

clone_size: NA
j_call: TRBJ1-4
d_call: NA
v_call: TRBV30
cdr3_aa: CAWTPNEKLFF
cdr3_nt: TGTGCCTGGACCCCGAATGAAAAACTGTTTTTT

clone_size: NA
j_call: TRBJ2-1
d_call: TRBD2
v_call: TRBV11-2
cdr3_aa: CASSLDLSGRAGEQFF
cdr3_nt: TGTGCCAGCAGCTTAGATCTTAGCGGGAGGGCCGGTGAGCAGTTCTTC